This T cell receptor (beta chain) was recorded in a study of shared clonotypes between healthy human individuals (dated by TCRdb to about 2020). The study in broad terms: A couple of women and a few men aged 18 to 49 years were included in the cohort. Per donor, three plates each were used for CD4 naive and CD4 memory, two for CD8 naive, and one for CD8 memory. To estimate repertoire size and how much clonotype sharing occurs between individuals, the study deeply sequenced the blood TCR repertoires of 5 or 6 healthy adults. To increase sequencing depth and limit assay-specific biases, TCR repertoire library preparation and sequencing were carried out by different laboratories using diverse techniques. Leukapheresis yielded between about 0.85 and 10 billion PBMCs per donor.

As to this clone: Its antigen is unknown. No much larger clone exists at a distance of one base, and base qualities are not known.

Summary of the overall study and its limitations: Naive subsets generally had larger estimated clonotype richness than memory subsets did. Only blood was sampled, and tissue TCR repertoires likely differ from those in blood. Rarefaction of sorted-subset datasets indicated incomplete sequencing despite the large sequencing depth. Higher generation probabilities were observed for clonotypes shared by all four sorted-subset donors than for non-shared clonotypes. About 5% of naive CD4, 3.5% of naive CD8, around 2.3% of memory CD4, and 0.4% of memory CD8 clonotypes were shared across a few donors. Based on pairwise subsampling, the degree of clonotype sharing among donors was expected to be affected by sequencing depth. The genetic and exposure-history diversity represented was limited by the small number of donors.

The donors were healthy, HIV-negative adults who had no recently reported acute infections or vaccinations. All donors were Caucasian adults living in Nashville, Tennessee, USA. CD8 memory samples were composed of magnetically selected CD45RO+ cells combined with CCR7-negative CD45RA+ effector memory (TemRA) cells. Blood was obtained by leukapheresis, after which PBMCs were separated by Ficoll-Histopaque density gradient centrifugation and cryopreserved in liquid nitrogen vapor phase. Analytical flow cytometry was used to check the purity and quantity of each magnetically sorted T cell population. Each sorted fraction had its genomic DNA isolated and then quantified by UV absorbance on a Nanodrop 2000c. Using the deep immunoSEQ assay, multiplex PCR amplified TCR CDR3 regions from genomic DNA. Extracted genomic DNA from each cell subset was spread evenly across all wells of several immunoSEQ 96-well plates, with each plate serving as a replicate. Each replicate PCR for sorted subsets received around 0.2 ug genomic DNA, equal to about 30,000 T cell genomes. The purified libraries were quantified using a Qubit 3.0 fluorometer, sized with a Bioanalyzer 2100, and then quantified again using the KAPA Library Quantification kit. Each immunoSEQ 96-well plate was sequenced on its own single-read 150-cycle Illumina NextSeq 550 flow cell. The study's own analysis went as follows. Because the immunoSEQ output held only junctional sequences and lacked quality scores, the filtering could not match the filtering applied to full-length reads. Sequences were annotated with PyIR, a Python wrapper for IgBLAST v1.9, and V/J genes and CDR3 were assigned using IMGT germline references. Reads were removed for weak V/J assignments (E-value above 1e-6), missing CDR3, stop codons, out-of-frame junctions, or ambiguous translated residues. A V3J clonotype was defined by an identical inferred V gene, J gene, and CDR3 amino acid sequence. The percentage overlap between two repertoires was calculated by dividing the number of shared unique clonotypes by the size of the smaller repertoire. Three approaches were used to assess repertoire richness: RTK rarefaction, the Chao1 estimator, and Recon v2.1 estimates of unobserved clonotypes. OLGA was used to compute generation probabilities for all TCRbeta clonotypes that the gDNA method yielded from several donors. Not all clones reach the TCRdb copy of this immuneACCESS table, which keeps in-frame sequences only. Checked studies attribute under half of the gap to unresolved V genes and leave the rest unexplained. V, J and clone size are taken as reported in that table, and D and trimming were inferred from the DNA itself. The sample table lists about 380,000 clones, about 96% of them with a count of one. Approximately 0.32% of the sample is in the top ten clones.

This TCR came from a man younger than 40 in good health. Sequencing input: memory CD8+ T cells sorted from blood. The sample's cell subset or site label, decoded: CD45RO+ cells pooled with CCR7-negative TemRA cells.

The DNA sequence is TGTGCCAGCAGCCAAGATCTCGGGCATAAGGGCACTGAAGCTTTCTTT. Translated, it reads CASSQDLGHKGTEAFF. The chain employs TRBV4-2 and TRBJ1-1; a confident D gene designation cannot be given. Based on the germline V gene, the CDR1 and CDR2 sequences are LGHNA and YNFKEQ. From its cysteine to its phenylalanine, the CDR3 spans 16 amino acids. Just CDR3 DNA is preserved here, 48 bases in frame from base 1. V is clipped by 0 bases and J by 4 bases, and the sequence between their germline boundaries is 15 bases long.